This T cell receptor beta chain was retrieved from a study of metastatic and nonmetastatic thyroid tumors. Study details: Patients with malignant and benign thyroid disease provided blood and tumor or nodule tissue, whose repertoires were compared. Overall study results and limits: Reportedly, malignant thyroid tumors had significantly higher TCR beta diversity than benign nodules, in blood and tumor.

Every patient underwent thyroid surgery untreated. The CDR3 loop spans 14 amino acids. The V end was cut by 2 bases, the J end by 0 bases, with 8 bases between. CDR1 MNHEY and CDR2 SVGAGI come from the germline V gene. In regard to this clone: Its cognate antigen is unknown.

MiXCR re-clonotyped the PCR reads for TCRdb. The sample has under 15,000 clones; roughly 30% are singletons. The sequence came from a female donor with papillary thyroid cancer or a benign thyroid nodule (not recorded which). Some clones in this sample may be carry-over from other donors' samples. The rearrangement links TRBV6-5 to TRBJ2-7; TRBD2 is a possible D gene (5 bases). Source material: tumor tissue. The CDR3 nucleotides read TGTGCCAGCAGTTACAGGGAGAGCTCCTACGAGCAGTACTTC. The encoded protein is CASSYRESSYEQYF.